This T cell receptor beta chain originates from a study of shared clonotypes between healthy human individuals. Study findings and constraints: The authors expected sequencing depth to affect clonotype sharing among donors.

The method was immunoSEQ multiplex PCR; TCRdb's version includes in-frame clones alone and lacks a portion of them. The sample lists 2 million to 2.5 million clones, over 90% occurring once. CD45RA-negative memory and CD45RA+ naive subsets were split from the CD4+ cells. Germline V gene sequence: CDR1 SQVTM, CDR2 ANQGSEA. This CDR3 has 15 amino acids. Trimming removed 0 bases at V and 0 bases at J, with 11 bases between. Note on this clone: Its specificity is not known.

The V and J genes are TRBV29-1 and TRBJ2-5; D is perhaps TRBD1 or TRBD2 (5 bases each). Sequencing was done on a sample of naive CD4+ T cells from PBMCs. Subset: CD45RA+ positively selected. The source is a man between 18 and 29 years old in good health. Some clones in this sample may be carry-over from other donors' samples. As DNA, the CDR3 is TGCAGCGTTGAAGATCGGGGCTGGTACCAAGAGACCCAGTACTTC. This sequence encodes CSVEDRGWYQETQYF.